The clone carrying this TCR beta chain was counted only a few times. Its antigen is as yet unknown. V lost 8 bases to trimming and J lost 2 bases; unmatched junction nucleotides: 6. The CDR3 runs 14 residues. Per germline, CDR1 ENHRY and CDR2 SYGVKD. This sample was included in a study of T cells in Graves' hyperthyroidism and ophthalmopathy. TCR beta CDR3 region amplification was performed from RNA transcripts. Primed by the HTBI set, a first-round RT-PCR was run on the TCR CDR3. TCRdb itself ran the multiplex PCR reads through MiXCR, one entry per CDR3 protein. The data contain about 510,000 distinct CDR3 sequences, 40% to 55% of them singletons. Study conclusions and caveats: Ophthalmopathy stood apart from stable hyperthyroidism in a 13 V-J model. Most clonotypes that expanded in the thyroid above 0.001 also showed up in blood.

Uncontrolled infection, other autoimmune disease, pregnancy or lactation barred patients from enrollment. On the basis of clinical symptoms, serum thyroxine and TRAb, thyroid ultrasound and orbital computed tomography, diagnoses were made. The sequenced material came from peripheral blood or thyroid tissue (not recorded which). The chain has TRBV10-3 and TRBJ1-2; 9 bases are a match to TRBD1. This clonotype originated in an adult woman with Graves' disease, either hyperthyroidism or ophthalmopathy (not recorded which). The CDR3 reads CAILQGAANYGYTF. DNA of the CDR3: TGTGCCATCTTACAGGGGGCCGCCAACTATGGCTACACCTTC.